This T cell receptor beta chain comes out of a study of cytomegalovirus exposure and HLA in healthy donors. Primers for the PCR totalled 60 Vbeta and 13 Jbeta. Sequencing used immunoSEQ multiplex PCR; TCRdb keeps in-frame clones, though not all of them. With roughly 36,000 clones in the sample, the ten largest clones hold around 3.2%. Trimming removed 3 bases from V and 14 bases from J, with 8 bases in between. This CDR3 contains 11 residues. Germline CDR1 SGHNT, CDR2 YENEEA. Sequencing was done on a sample of PBMCs. This TCR derives from a woman aged 25-40 years in good health and CMV-seropositive. V usage is TRBV11-3 and J usage is TRBJ1-6; tentative D call: TRBD1 (5 bases). The CDR3 coding sequence is TGTGCCAGCAGCTTCCAGGGATCCCTCCACTTT. Amino acids: CASSFQGSLHF. Looking up the rest from reference TRBV11-3 and TRBJ1-6 gives the full variable domain: EAGVVQSPRYKIIEKKQPVAFWCNPISGHNTLYWYLQNLGQGPELLIRYENEEAVDDSQLPKDRFSAERLKGVDSTLKIQPAELGDSAVYLCASSFQGSLHFGNGTRLTVT.